The sample holds a few counts of the clone carrying this T cell receptor (beta chain). Its antigen is unknown. The sample is drawn from a study of T cell responses to AZD1222 COVID-19 vaccine. General study points: Mapped onto spike, vaccine-associated CD4 TCRs spanned it and were dominant at 160-218 and 743-854. The donor group comprised mostly white British people and more females; the analysis possibly underestimated clonal diversity. Following two doses of AZD1222, Spike-specific TCR breadth and depth rose. At baseline, just five to seven AZD1222 recipients tested seropositive.

Some clones are missing from TCRdb's copy, which holds only in-frame ones; the method was immunoSEQ multiplex PCR. Of more than 95,000 clones listed, 90% are singletons. This CDR3 contains 15 residues. Germline-derived CDR1 and CDR2 are MRHNA and SNTAGT. Unmatched junction bases numbered 1, after V lost 0 bases and J lost 7 bases. The material was peripheral blood, obtained on day 0 of MenACWY control vaccination. V is TRBV6-4 and J is TRBJ2-1, with 12 bases that match TRBD2. The receptor comes from an adult in good health. The CDR3 here is CASSDSTSGSNEQFF. The CDR3 DNA reads TGTGCCAGCAGTGACTCGACTAGCGGGAGTAATGAGCAGTTCTTC.